These T cell receptor beta chains were read from a single sample in a study of blood T cell repertoires in COVID-19. Sequencing was performed with immunoSEQ multiplex PCR; in TCRdb, only in-frame clones are kept and a portion is missing. The repertoire includes 200,000 to 250,000 clones, approximately 81% of them detected once, and approximately 20% sits in the top ten. The specimen sequenced was peripheral blood. The receptors stem from a man aged 25 to 40 with active or convalescent COVID-19. Each CDR3 is given with its conserved first and last residue. The D gene is left open where the match is weak.

j_call v_call d_call cdr3_aa
TRBJ1-2 TRBV9 TRBD1 CASSHHLGQGWYGYTF
TRBJ2-1 TRBV5-1 . CASSLGWGGDNEQFF
TRBJ1-6 TRBV28 . CATDGGRVGYNSPLHF
TRBJ1-5 TRBV27 TRBD1 CASSFRGRGDQPQHF
TRBJ1-2 TRBV11-2 . CASSSPGRYGYTF
TRBJ2-7 TRBV7-9 TRBD2 CASSPSGGLNEQYF
TRBJ2-1 TRBV3-1/TRBV3-2 TRBD2 CASSPLAGGPGNEQFF
TRBJ2-1 TRBV24-1 . CATSDRTGSGKLEQFF
TRBJ2-2 TRBV9 . CASSAQTTINTGELFF
TRBJ1-4 TRBV18 . CASSPTVTNEKLFF
TRBJ1-1 TRBV6-6 . CASSYPPGPEAFF
TRBJ1-6 TRBV4-3 . CASSQDPSPQNNSPLHF
TRBJ2-7 TRBV27 . CASSLGLAYEQYF
TRBJ1-6 TRBV7-2 . CASSTLQGDSPLHF
TRBJ2-1 TRBV10-1 TRBD2 CATPLKLTSGGAYEQFF
TRBJ1-2 TRBV3-1/TRBV3-2 . CASSQGAGGYGYTF
TRBJ1-1 TRBV5-4 TRBD1 CASRRDRALNTEAFF
TRBJ2-1 TRBV5-1 . CASSLIQGSYNEQFF
TRBJ2-1 TRBV29-1 TRBD2 CSASGGNEQFF
TRBJ1-5 TRBV6-2/TRBV6-3 . CASSNGKGQGSRSNQPQHF
TRBJ1-2 TRBV15 . CATSTRQTPYGYTF
TRBJ2-3 TRBV11-2 . CASSLDQPGSTDTQYF
TRBJ2-2 TRBV4-3 TRBD2 CASSQVPGGGANTGELFF
TRBJ1-5 TRBV24-1 TRBD1 CATSEGGAYNQPQHF
TRBJ2-1 TRBV7-9 TRBD1 CASSLKVRQGYNEQFF
TRBJ1-5 TRBV13 . CASSLGQQGRQPQHF
TRBJ2-2 TRBV12-3/TRBV12-4 . CASRWETGELFF
TRBJ2-3 TRBV3-1/TRBV3-2 TRBD2 CASSQAGLAPDTQYF
TRBJ1-1 TRBV29-1 . CSVESGNTEAFF
TRBJ2-2 TRBV6-1 . CASSEWPNANTGELFF
TRBJ1-1 TRBV9 . CASSKRQANTEAFF
TRBJ2-7 TRBV27 . CASSYSGLHEQYF
TRBJ2-3 TRBV5-1 TRBD2 CASSSGLAGALLTQYF
TRBJ2-7 TRBV7-2 TRBD1 CASSLRQTGQGGEQYF
TRBJ2-1 TRBV4-3 . CASSRRGTNNEQFF
TRBJ1-6 TRBV10-3 . CAISASGHIYNSPLHF
TRBJ2-1 TRBV11-2 . CASSLERSRDEQFF
TRBJ2-7 TRBV5-1 TRBD2 CASRAGGHDEQYF
TRBJ1-2 TRBV15 TRBD1 CATSGTGDRDYTF
TRBJ2-2 TRBV28 . CASSLFGPQGRNGELFF
TRBJ2-7 TRBV6-4 . CASSDSLRTATFSYEQYF
TRBJ1-1 TRBV28 TRBD1 CASSTRQGKAFF
TRBJ1-3 TRBV7-2 . CASSPPTRGNTIYF
TRBJ2-2 TRBV6-6 TRBD2 CASSRGRALGTGELFF
TRBJ2-4 TRBV27 TRBD2 CASSRDYRLAKNIQYF
TRBJ1-1 TRBV18 TRBD1 CASSPTGANTEAFF
TRBJ1-4 TRBV7-2 TRBD1 CASRGQGGEKLFF
TRBJ2-1 TRBV9 TRBD2 CASSPSGSSNEQFF
TRBJ1-2 TRBV2 . CASSERRGGYGYTF